The present entry profiles one TCR beta chain with its context. Then a second PCR, running roughly 7 to 11 cycles, was carried out with a sample-barcoded 5' primer and a J-beta primer mix. Every sample gave at least 3 million paired-end reads containing CDR3. One entry per CDR3 protein results from TCRdb running MiXCR on the 5' RACE reads. This table has over a million distinct CDR3 sequences, less than 50% appearing once. The CDR3 is 14 residues long. In germline, CDR1 is SGHTA, CDR2 FQGTGA. V was clipped by 5 bases and J by 3 bases; unmatched bases: 5. These data are taken from a study of blood T cells in healthy people across ages.

This rearrangement joins TRBV7-3 to TRBJ2-3; TRBD2 matches 7 bases. This TCR was sampled from a woman aged 55-70 years in good health. Sample: blood. This CDR3 reads CASSPGLRTDTQYF. As DNA, the CDR3 is TGTGCCAGCAGCCCGGGACTAAGAACAGATACGCAGTATTTT.